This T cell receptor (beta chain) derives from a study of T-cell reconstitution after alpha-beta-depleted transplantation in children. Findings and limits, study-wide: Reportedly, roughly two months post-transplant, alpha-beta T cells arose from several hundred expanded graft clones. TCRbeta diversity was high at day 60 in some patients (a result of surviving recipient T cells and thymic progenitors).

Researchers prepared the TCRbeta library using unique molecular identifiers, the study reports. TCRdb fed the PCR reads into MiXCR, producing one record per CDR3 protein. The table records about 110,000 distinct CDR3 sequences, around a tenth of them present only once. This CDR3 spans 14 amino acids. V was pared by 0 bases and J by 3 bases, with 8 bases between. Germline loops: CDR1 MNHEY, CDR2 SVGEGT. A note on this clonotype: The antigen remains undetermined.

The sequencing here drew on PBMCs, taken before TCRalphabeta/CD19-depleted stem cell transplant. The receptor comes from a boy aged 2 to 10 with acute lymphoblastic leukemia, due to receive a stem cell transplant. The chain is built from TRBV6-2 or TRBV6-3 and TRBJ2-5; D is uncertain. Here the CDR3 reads CASSYSGRKETQYF. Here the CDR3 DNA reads TGTGCCAGCAGTTACTCGGGCCGGAAAGAGACCCAGTACTTC.